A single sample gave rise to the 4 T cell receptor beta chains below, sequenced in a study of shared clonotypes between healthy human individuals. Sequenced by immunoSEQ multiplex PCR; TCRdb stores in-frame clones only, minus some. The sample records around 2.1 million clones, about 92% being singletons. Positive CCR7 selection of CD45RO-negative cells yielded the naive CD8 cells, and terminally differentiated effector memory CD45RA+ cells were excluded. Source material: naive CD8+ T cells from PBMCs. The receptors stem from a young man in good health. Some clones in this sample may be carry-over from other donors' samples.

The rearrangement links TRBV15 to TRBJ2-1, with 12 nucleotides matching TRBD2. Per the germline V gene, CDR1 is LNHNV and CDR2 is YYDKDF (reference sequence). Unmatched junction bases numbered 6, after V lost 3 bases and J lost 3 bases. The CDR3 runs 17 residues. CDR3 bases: TGTGCCACCAGCAGGTGGGCTAGCGGGAGGGTCTACAATGAGCAGTTCTTC. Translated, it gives CATSRWASGRVYNEQFF.

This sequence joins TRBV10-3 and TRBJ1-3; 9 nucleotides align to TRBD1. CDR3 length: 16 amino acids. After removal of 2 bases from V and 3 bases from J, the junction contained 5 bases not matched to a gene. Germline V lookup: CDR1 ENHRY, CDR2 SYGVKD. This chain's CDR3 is CAISEPGQGFGNTIYF. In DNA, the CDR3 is TGTGCCATCAGTGAGCCGGGACAGGGATTTGGAAACACCATATATTTT.

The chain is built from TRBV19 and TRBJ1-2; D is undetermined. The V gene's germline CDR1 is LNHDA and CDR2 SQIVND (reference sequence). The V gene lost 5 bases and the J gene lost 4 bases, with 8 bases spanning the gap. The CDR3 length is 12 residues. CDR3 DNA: TGTGCCAGTAGTCCAGACGTCTATGGCTACACCTTC. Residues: CASSPDVYGYTF.

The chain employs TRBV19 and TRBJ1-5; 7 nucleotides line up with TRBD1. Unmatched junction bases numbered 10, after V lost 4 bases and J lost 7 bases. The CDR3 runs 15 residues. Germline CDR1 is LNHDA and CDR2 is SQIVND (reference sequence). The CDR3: CASSKMTGLDQPQHF. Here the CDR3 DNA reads TGTGCCAGTAGTAAGATGACAGGGCTTGACCAGCCCCAGCATTTT.